This T cell receptor (beta chain) is from a study of blood T cell repertoires in COVID-19. As for the study in general: There were acute and convalescent COVID-19 samples, and they came from the United States, Italy and Spain. T cells, B-cell-depleted T cells, or PBMCs provided the cDNA or gDNA that served as material.

This clone was counted once. In the original analysis: How many nucleated cells were present was estimated from reference gene primer amplification. Libraries were prepared by immunoSEQ multiplex PCR; TCRdb keeps only in-frame clonotypes and omits some of them. Clone size and the V and J calls come from that table; the DNA yielded D and trimming. The data show some 190,000 clones, with approximately 81% seen just once and about a fifth held by the top ten. Sequencing used peripheral blood. The TCR sequence derives from a human donor in a cohort sampled during active COVID-19.

The chain's CDR3 is CASRERGRGNGYTF. CDR3 nucleotide sequence: TGTGCCAGCAGGGAGAGGGGGAGAGGGAATGGCTACACCTTC. The chain uses TRBV7-2 and TRBJ1-2; TRBD1 is a possible D gene (6 bases). Per the germline V gene, CDR1 is SGHTA and CDR2 is FQGNSA. Between the trimmed V and J ends, which lost 6 bases and 6 bases, there was a span of 17 bases. The CDR3 consists of 14 residues.